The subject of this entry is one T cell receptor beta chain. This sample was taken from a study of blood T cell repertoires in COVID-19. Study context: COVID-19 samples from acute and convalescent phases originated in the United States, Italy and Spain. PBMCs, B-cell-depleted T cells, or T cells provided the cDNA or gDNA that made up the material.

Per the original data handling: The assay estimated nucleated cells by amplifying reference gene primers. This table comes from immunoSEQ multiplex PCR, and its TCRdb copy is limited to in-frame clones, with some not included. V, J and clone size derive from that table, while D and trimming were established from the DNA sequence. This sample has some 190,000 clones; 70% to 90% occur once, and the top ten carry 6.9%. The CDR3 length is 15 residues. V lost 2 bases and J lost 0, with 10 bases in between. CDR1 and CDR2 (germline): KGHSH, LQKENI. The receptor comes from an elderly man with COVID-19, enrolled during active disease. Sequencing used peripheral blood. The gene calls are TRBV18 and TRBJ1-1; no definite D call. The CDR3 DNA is TGTGCCAGCTCACCAGGTTTCGGAGTGAACACTGAAGCTTTCTTT. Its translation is CASSPGFGVNTEAFF.